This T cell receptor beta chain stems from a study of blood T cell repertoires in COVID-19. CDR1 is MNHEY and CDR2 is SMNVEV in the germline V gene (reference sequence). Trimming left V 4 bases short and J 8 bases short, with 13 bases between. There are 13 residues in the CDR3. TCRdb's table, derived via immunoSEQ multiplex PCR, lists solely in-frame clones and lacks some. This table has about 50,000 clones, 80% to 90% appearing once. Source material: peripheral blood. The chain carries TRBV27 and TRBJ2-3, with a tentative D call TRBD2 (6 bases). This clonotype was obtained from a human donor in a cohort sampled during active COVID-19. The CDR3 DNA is TGTGCCAGCAGTTCCAGCTGGGGAGGTACGCAGTATTTT. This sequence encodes CASSSSWGGTQYF.